This is a list of T cell receptor beta chains from one sample in a study of blood T cell repertoires in COVID-19. Assay used: immunoSEQ multiplex PCR; TCRdb lists only in-frame clones, some missing. Of tens of thousands of clones in the sample, under 85% were seen once. Sequencing used peripheral blood. The receptors stem from a human donor in a cohort sampled during active COVID-19. The CDR3 runs from the conserved cysteine through the conserved F or W. A D gene is named only where the DNA matches it firmly. Part of the rows lack a size; the others show once, few, many or a class for expanded clones.

TRBD1 | TRBJ2-1 | TRBV5-8 | once | CASSLEQGVSNEQFF | TGTGCCAGCAGCTTGGAACAGGGGGTAAGCAATGAGCAGTTCTTC
TRBD1 | TRBJ1-5 | TRBV7-9 | NA | CASSRTGTGEQPQHF | TGTGCCAGCAGTCGCACCGGGACAGGGGAACAGCCCCAGCATTTT
TRBD2 | TRBJ2-2 | TRBV6-5 | NA | CARRGGVNTGELFF | TGTGCCCGCCGGGGGGGGGTGAACACCGGGGAGCTGTTTTTT
TRBD2 | TRBJ2-1 | TRBV3-1/TRBV3-2 | NA | CASSLSGSGNNEQFF | TGTGCCAGCAGTCTTAGCGGGAGTGGAAACAATGAGCAGTTCTTC
TRBD1 | TRBJ1-2 | TRBV28 | NA | CASSLGTGVSYYGYTF | TGTGCCAGCAGTTTAGGGACAGGGGTCTCCTACTATGGCTACACCTTC
TRBD2 | TRBJ2-1 | TRBV14 | NA | CASSLRGGLALEQFF | TGTGCCAGCAGCCTTCGGGGGGGGCTAGCACTAGAGCAGTTCTTC
TRBD2 | TRBJ2-2 | TRBV5-4 | NA | CASSRGTSGDGELFF | TGTGCCAGCAGCAGAGGGACTAGCGGGGACGGGGAGCTGTTTTTT
NA | TRBJ2-3 | TRBV21-1 | NA | CASTGGRSNTDTQYF | TGTGCCAGCACCGGTGGTCGGAGCAACACAGATACGCAGTATTTT
TRBD1 | TRBJ1-1 | TRBV5-1 | NA | CASSLLRGQGESEAFF | TGCGCCAGCAGCTTGCTACGGGGACAGGGGGAATCCGAAGCTTTCTTT
NA | TRBJ1-1 | TRBV3-1/TRBV3-2 | NA | CASSQDTGRTEAFF | TGTGCCAGCAGCCAAGATACGGGGAGAACTGAAGCTTTCTTT
NA | TRBJ2-3 | TRBV28 | NA | CASTTPTDTQYF | TGTGCCAGCACTACCCCGACAGATACGCAGTATTTT
NA | TRBJ1-1 | TRBV5-4 | NA | CASSLEGIRTEAFF | TGTGCCAGCAGCTTGGAGGGGATCAGGACTGAAGCTTTCTTT
TRBD2 | TRBJ2-1 | TRBV10-1 | NA | CASSERTSGRPEQFF | TGCGCCAGCAGTGAGCGGACTAGCGGGAGGCCCGAGCAGTTCTTC
TRBD2 | TRBJ2-3 | TRBV3-1/TRBV3-2 | NA | CASSPARGLGGDTQYF | TGTGCCAGCAGCCCGGCCCGGGGACTAGGGGGAGATACGCAGTATTTT
TRBD2 | TRBJ2-1 | TRBV14 | few | CASSQGLGDYNNEQFF | TGTGCCAGCAGCCAAGGCCTCGGGGACTACAACAATGAGCAGTTCTTC
TRBD2 | TRBJ2-7 | TRBV7-9 | NA | CASSSRDYHEQYF | TGTGCCAGCAGCTCAAGGGACTACCACGAGCAGTACTTC
TRBD1 | TRBJ1-4 | TRBV9 | NA | CASSVGGGPNEKLFF | TGTGCCAGCAGCGTAGGAGGGGGCCCTAATGAAAAACTGTTTTTT
NA | TRBJ1-1 | TRBV12-3/TRBV12-4 | NA | CASSLSTEAFF | TGTGCCAGCAGTTTGAGCACTGAAGCTTTCTTT
NA | TRBJ1-1 | TRBV2 | NA | CASSEERRETEAFF | TGTGCCAGCAGTGAAGAGAGGAGGGAGACTGAAGCTTTCTTT
NA | TRBJ1-5 | TRBV21-1 | NA | CASSEAGQGRQPQHF | TGTGCCAGCAGCGAGGCGGGACAGGGGAGACAGCCCCAGCATTTT
NA | TRBJ1-2 | TRBV7-2 | NA | CASSLNYGKNYGYTF | TGTGCCAGCAGCTTAAATTACGGGAAAAACTATGGCTACACCTTC
TRBD1 | TRBJ1-3 | TRBV20-1 | NA | CSASPTGPGNTIYF | TGCAGTGCTAGTCCGACAGGGCCTGGAAACACCATATATTTT
NA | TRBJ2-1 | TRBV24-1 | NA | CATSDLRRRGLAGWGEQFF | TGTGCCACCAGTGATTTGCGGCGCAGGGGGCTAGCGGGGTGGGGGGAGCAGTTCTTC
NA | TRBJ2-1 | TRBV12-3/TRBV12-4 | NA | CASSRSNEQFF | TGTGCCAGCAGTCGTTCCAATGAGCAGTTCTTC
NA | TRBJ1-2 | TRBV30 | NA | CAWSRGGASSNYGYTF | TGTGCCTGGAGTCGCGGGGGGGCCTCTTCTAACTATGGCTACACCTTC
NA | TRBJ2-7 | TRBV2 | NA | CASSEFKTSLYEQYF | TGTGCCAGCAGTGAATTTAAGACTAGTCTTTACGAGCAGTACTTC
NA | TRBJ2-7 | TRBV28 | NA | CASSLYGGPTYEQYF | TGTGCCAGCAGTTTATACGGGGGGCCCACCTACGAGCAGTACTTC
TRBD1 | TRBJ1-1 | TRBV5-1 | NA | CASSLAEDRGNTEAFF | TGCGCCAGCAGCTTGGCCGAGGACAGGGGGAACACTGAAGCTTTCTTT
TRBD1 | TRBJ1-1 | TRBV27 | few | CASSLTGVDTEAFF | TGTGCCAGCAGTCTGACAGGGGTGGACACTGAAGCTTTCTTT
NA | TRBJ2-7 | TRBV5-1 | few | CASSRVGGYEQYF | TGCGCCAGCAGCCGGGTCGGGGGCTACGAGCAGTACTTC
NA | TRBJ1-5 | TRBV28 | NA | CASRTALNQPQHF | TGTGCCAGCAGGACAGCTCTCAATCAGCCCCAGCATTTT